This entry lists 7 T cell receptor beta chains sequenced from one sample in a study of blood T cells in healthy people across ages. For the second PCR, which ran for about 7 to 11 cycles, a sample-barcoded 5' primer and a J-beta primer mix were used. TCRdb itself ran the 5' RACE reads through MiXCR, one entry per CDR3 protein. The data hold fewer than 800,000 distinct CDR3 sequences, with approximately 30% observed a single time. The sample was blood. The receptors were sampled from a woman older than 75 in good health.

About this clonotype: One base away lies a much larger clone, so this may be a sequencing read error. The rearrangement joins TRBV6-5 to TRBJ1-1; D gene uncertain. The germline V gene has CDR1 MNHEY and CDR2 SVGAGI. This CDR3 spans 13 amino acids. The DNA of the CDR3 is TGTGCCGGCAGTTACGGAGAAGCCACTGAAGCTTTCTTT. Translated, it gives CAGSYGEATEAFF.

Details on this clonotype: A much larger clone is a single base away; this may be a read error. V and J are TRBV5-5 and TRBJ1-1, with D possibly matching TRBD1 (6 bases). Germline lookup yields CDR1 SGHKS and CDR2 YYEKEE (reference sequence). The CDR3 consists of 15 residues. The CDR3 DNA reads TGTGCCAGCAGCCGGGGACAAGTTATGAACACTGAAGTTTTCTTT. The encoded protein is CASSRGQVMNTEVFF.

There are a few counts of this clonotype. The V gene is TRBV20-1, the J gene TRBJ2-5, with D uncertain. The CDR3 totals 15 residues. Trimming took 0 bases from V and 4 from J, leaving 15 bases between them. In germline, CDR1 is DFQATT, CDR2 SNEGSKA (reference sequence). This CDR3 reads CSARDGSLGRETQYF. DNA of the CDR3: TGCAGTGCTAGAGATGGTTCACTGGGCCGAGAGACCCAGTACTTC.

V usage is TRBV28 and J usage is TRBJ2-6, with TRBD1 matching 8 bases. V gave up 5 bases and J gave up 0 bases; unmatched junction bases: 9. Germline values: CDR1 MDHEN, CDR2 SYDVKM. This CDR3 spans 18 amino acids. CDR3 amino acids: CASSPITGGSSGANVLTF. The DNA for the CDR3 is TGTGCCAGCAGTCCCATTACAGGGGGGAGCTCTGGGGCCAACGTCCTGACTTTC.

Worth noting for this clonotype: Because it lacks the conserved phenylalanine or tryptophan at the end, this CDR3 is likely a read error. CDR3 amino acids: CASSSGQGVREQYC. For the CDR3, the DNA is TGTGCCAGCAGTTCTGGACAGGGGGTGAGAGAGCAGTACTGC. This chain uses TRBV12-3 or TRBV12-4 with TRBJ2-5; 10 positions agree with TRBD1. V dropped 4 bases and J dropped 11; count of bases not matched to a gene: 10. This CDR3 is 14 amino acids long.

This clonotype was seen ten or more times. The rearrangement joins TRBV7-6 to TRBJ2-5, with D unclear. V dropped 5 bases and J dropped 4 bases, with 11 bases sitting between them. Germline CDR1 and CDR2: SGHVS and FNYEAQ. The CDR3 has 13 amino acids. Written as DNA, the CDR3 is TGTGCCAGCAGCCATAGCAGAGGAGAGACCCAGTACTTC. Translation gives CASSHSRGETQYF.

Of note for this clonotype: A much bigger clone sits one base away, suggesting this may be a read error. The chain joins TRBV29-1 to TRBJ1-4; D call uncertain. Trimming took off 7 bases at V and 7 bases at J, with 13 bases between the two ends. The germline V gene encodes CDR1 SQVTM and CDR2 ANQGSEA. The CDR3 sequence is 12 residues long. CDR3 sequence: CSGGSIGEKLFF. CDR3 bases: TGCAGCGGTGGGAGTATAGGTGAAAAACTGTTTTTT.